The 10 T cell receptor beta chains given below trace back to one sample, sequenced in a study of blood T cells in healthy people across ages (dated by TCRdb to about 2015). The method was 5' RACE. TCRdb lists the instrument as Illumina HiSeq 2500. A second PCR of roughly 6 to 11 cycles was run with a J-beta primer mix and a sample-barcoded 5' primer. TCRdb ran its own pipeline on the public reads, namely fastp trimming at Q25 and MiXCR clone calling, and kept in-frame beta chains. Each CDR3 protein gets just one entry, which takes the most common genes and DNA from the rows behind it. The sample profile shows 650,000 or so distinct CDR3 sequences; approximately 52% of them were found once. The ten largest clones capture less than 15% of the sample. The specimen was blood. Every receptor here comes from an elderly woman in good health.

On this clonotype itself: At one of its ends the junction is not consistent with the germline gene, which may arise from a read error. This rearrangement joins TRBV19 to TRBJ2-2; 9 bases are shared with TRBD2. The length of the CDR3 is 15 residues. The germline gives CDR1 LNHDA, CDR2 SQIVND (reference sequence). CDR3 in DNA: TGTGCCAGTACGGCCCCTAGCGGGATAGCCGGGAAGCTGTTTTTT. Translated, it gives CASTAPSGIAGKLFF.

V and J are TRBV5-5 and TRBJ1-5; weak D call: TRBD1 (6 bases). This CDR3 region has 15 residues. The V end was cut by 5 bases, the J end by 0 bases, with 12 bases between. The V gene's germline CDR1 is SGHKS and CDR2 YYEKEE (reference sequence). The CDR3 sequence: CASSGDINSNQPQHF. In DNA form, the CDR3 reads TGTGCCAGCAGTGGGGACATCAATAGCAATCAGCCCCAGCATTTT.

CDR3 in amino acids: CSVEISRGVQFF. The DNA for the CDR3 is TGCAGCGTTGAAATCTCCCGAGGGGTGCAGTTCTTC. The V and J genes are TRBV29-1 and TRBJ2-1; D tentatively fits TRBD1 or TRBD2 (5 bases each). V was clipped by 2 bases and J by 12 bases, with 14 bases between them. The CDR3 covers 12 residues. Germline V gene lookup returns CDR1 SQVTM and CDR2 ANQGSEA.

This clonotype was observed many times. This rearrangement joins TRBV21-1 to TRBJ1-6. TRBV21-1 corresponds to a pseudogene. The CDR3 runs 12 residues. For the CDR3, the DNA is TGTGCCAGCAGCGACCACTTAGGACCCCTCCACTTT. Protein sequence: CASSDHLGPLHF.

The chain combines TRBV20-1 with TRBJ2-7; TRBD2 matches 11 bases. The CDR3 has 16 amino acids. Germline CDR1 and CDR2: DFQATT and SNEGSKA (reference sequence). Trimming cost V 1 base and J 7 bases; bases outside gene matches: 12. The CDR3 reads CSARGTSGLSYNEQYF. The CDR3 DNA is TGCAGTGCTAGAGGGACTAGCGGGTTATCCTACAATGAGCAGTACTTC.

The sample holds many counts of this clonotype. CDR3 sequence reads: CASGTSGGEEQFF. The CDR3 DNA sequence: TGTGCCAGCGGGACTAGCGGGGGAGAAGAGCAGTTCTTC. V and J are TRBV15 and TRBJ2-1, with 14 bases fitting TRBD2. The germline V gene has CDR1 LNHNV and CDR2 YYDKDF (reference sequence). The ends lost 10 bases at V and 10 bases at J; junction bases unmatched: 6. The CDR3 extends over 13 amino acids.

A note on this clonotype: This may come from a read error, since a much larger clone is one base off. The chain combines TRBV5-1 with TRBJ2-7; possibly TRBD1 for D (5 bases). This CDR3 is 16 amino acids long. CDR1 and CDR2 from the germline V gene are SGHRS and YFSETQ. V lost 2 bases, J lost 2 bases, and 17 bases lay in between. The CDR3 loop reads CASSFAPGARAYEQYF. CDR3 in DNA: TGCGCCAGCAGCTTTGCCCCTGGGGCCAGGGCCTACGAGCAGTACTTC.

Worth noting for this clonotype: Possible read error: a much larger clone is one base away. The V and J genes are TRBV6-2 or TRBV6-3 and TRBJ2-7; a weak D match, TRBD2 (6 bases). V shed 2 bases and J shed 7 bases, with 18 bases lying between them. CDR3 length equals 15 residues. Germline V lookup: CDR1 MNHEY, CDR2 SVGEGT. The DNA of the CDR3 is TGTGCCAGCAGTTACGGGACTCAAGGTCGTAATGAGCAGTACTTC. Its translation: CASSYGTQGRNEQYF.

J is TRBJ2-7 and V is TRBV20-1, with TRBD1 matching 9 bases. The J segment lost 6 bases and the V segment lost 2 bases, leaving 11 bases of the junction unmatched. There are 15 residues in the CDR3. Germline CDR1 and CDR2: DFQATT and SNEGSKA (reference sequence). CDR3 amino acids: CSARNPGQGFGEQYF. DNA of the CDR3: TGCAGTGCTAGAAACCCCGGACAGGGGTTCGGCGAGCAGTACTTC.

The rearrangement joins TRBV6-6 to TRBJ1-1; D is uncertain. The germline CDR1 and CDR2 sequences are MNHNY and SVGAGI (reference sequence). CDR3 size: 14 residues. V lost 5 bases and J lost 4, with 14 bases in between. The CDR3 DNA reads as TGTGCCAGCAGTCCACTCTTTCGGGTCACTGAAGCTTTCTTT. Amino acid sequence: CASSPLFRVTEAFF.